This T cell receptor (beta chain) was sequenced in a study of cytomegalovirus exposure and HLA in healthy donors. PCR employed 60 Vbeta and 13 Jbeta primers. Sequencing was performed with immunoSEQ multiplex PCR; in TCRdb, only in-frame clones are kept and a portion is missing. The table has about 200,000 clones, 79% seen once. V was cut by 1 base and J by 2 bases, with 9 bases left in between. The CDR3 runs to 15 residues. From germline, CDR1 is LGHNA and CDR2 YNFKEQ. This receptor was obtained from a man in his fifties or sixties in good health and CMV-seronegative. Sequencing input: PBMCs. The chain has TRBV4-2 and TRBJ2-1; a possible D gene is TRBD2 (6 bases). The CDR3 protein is CASSQGRAAYNEQFF. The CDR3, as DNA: TGTGCCAGCAGCCAAGGGAGGGCCGCCTACAATGAGCAGTTCTTC.